The present T cell receptor (beta chain) was sequenced within a study of shared clonotypes between healthy human individuals. Looking at the study overall: Each donor's CD8 memory used one plate, CD8 naive two, each CD4 subset three.

Trimming took 7 bases from V and 4 from J, leaving 9 bases between them. CDR1 is ENHRY, CDR2 SYGVKD, per germline. This CDR3 is 12 amino acids long. Study findings and constraints: Unshared clonotypes carried lower generation probabilities than those common to all four donors.

Terminally differentiated effector memory CD45RA+ cells were excluded by CCR7 positive selection of CD45RO-negative cells. There were no recent acute infections or vaccinations among the donors, who were healthy HIV-negative adults. In the study's own analysis: With immunoSEQ giving junction-only sequences and no quality scores, filtering differed. Sequencing was performed with immunoSEQ multiplex PCR; in TCRdb, only in-frame clones are kept and a portion is missing. V and J calls plus clone size are reproduced from that table; the DNA served to infer D and trimming. The profile shows approximately 2,200,000 clones, approximately 94% of them singletons. Regarding this clone: Its target is unknown.

The chain is built from TRBV10-3 and TRBJ2-3, with a possible D match to TRBD2 (6 bases). The clonotype originates from a man between 18 and 35 years old in good health. Some clones in this sample may be carry-over from other donors' samples. Source material: naive CD8+ T cells from PBMCs. CDR3 region: CAINPGADTQYF. The CDR3 DNA reads as TGTGCCATCAACCCGGGAGCAGATACGCAGTATTTT.